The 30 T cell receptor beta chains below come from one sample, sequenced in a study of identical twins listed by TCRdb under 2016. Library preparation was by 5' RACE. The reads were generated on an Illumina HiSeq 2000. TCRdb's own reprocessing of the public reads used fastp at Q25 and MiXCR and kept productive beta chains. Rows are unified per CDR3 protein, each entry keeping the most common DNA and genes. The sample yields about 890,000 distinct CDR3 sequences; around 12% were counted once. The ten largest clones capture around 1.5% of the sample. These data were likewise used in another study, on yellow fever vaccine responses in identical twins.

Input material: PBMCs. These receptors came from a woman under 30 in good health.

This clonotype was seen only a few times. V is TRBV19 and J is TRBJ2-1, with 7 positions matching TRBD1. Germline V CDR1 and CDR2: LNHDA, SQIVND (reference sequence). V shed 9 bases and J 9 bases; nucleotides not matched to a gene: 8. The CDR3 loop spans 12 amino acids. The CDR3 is CASQRGRGEQFF. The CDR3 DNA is TGTGCCAGCCAGAGGGGGCGCGGTGAGCAGTTCTTC.

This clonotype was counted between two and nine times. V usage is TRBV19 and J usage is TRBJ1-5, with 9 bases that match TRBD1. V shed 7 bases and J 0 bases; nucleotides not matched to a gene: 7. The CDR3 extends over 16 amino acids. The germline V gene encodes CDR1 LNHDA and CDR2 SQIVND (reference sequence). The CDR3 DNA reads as TGTGCCAGTACCCAGGGACAGGGTTATAGCAATCAGCCCCAGCATTTT. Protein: CASTQGQGYSNQPQHF. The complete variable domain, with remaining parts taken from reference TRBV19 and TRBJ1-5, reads DGGITQSPKYLFRKEGQNVTLSCEQNLNHDAMYWYRQDPGQGLRLIYYSQIVNDFQKGDIAEGYSVSREKKESFPLTVTSAQKNPTAFYLCASTQGQGYSNQPQHFGDGTRLSIL.

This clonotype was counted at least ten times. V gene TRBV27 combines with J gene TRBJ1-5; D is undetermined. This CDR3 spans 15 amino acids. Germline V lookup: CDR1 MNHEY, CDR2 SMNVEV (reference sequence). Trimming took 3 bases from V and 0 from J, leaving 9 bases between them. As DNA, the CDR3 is TGTGCCAGCAGTTTTGGGCCTTATAGCAATCAGCCCCAGCATTTT. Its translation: CASSFGPYSNQPQHF.

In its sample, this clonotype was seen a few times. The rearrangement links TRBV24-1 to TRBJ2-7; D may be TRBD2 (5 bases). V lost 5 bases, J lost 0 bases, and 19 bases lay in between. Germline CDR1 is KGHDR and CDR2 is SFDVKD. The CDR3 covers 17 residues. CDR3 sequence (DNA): TGTGCCACCAGTGGTCGAAGCGGTGAGTCGTCCTCCTACGAGCAGTACTTC. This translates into CATSGRSGESSSYEQYF.

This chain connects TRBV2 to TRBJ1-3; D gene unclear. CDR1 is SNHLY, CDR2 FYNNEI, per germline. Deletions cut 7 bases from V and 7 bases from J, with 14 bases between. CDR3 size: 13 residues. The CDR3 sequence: CASISGYGNTIYF. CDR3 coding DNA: TGTGCCAGCATTAGTGGATATGGGAACACCATATATTTT.

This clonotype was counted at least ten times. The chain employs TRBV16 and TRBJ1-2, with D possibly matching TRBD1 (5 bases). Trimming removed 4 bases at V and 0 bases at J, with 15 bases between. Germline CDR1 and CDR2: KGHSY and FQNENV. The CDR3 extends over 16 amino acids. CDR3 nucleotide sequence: TGTGCCAGCAGCCGCCTTAGGGACGCGACTAACTATGGCTACACCTTC. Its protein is CASSRLRDATNYGYTF.

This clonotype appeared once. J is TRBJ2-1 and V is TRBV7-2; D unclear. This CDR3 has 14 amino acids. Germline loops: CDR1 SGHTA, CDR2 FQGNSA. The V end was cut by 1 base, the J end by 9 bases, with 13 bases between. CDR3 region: CASSLVPVNSEQFF. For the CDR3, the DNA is TGTGCCAGCAGCTTAGTTCCGGTGAACAGTGAGCAGTTCTTC.

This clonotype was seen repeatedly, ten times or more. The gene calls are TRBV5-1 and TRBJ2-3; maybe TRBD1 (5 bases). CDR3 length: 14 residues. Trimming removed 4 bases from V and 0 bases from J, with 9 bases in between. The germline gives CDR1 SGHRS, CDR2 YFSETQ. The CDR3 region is CASSPWGSTDTQYF. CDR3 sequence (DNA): TGCGCCAGCAGCCCATGGGGCAGCACAGATACGCAGTATTTT. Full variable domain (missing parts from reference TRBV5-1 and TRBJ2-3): KAGVTQTPRYLIKTRGQQVTLSCSPISGHRSVSWYQQTPGQGLQFLFEYFSETQRNKGNFPGRFSGRQFSNSRSEMNVSTLELGDSALYLCASSPWGSTDTQYFGPGTRLTVL.

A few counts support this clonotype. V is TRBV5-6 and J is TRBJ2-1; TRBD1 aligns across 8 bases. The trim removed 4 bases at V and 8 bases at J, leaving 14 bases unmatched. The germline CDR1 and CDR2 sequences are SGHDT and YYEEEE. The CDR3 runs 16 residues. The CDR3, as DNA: TGTGCCAGCAGCCCGAAAAGGACAGGGCCGAACGATGAGCAGTTCTTC. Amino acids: CASSPKRTGPNDEQFF.

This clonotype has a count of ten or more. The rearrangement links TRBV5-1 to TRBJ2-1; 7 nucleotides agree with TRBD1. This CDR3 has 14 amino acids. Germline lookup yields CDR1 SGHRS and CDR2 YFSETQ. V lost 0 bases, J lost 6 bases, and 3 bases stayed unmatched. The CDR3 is CASSLVTGTNEQFF. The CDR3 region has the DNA TGCGCCAGCAGCTTGGTGACAGGGACCAATGAGCAGTTCTTC.

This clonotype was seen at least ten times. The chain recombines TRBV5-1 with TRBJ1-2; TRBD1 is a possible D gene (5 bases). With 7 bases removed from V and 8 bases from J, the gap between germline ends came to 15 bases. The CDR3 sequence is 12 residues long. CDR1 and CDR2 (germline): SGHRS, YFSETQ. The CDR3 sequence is CASGEPGQGYTF. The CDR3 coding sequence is TGCGCCAGCGGTGAGCCGGGGCAGGGCTACACCTTC. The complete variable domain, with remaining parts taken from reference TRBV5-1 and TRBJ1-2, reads KAGVTQTPRYLIKTRGQQVTLSCSPISGHRSVSWYQQTPGQGLQFLFEYFSETQRNKGNFPGRFSGRQFSNSRSEMNVSTLELGDSALYLCASGEPGQGYTFGSGTRLTVV.

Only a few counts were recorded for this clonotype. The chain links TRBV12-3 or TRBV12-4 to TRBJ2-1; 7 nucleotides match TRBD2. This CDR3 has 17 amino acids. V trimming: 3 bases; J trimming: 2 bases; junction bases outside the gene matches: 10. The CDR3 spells CASSLIRGGRPYNEQFF. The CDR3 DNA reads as TGTGCCAGCAGTTTGATCCGTGGCGGGAGACCCTACAATGAGCAGTTCTTC.

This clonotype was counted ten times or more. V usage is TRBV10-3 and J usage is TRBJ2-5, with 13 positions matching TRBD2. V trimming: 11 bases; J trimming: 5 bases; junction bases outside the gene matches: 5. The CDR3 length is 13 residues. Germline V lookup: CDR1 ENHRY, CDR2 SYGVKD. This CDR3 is CALGLAGSETQYF. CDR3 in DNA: TGTGCCCTGGGACTAGCGGGATCGGAGACCCAGTACTTC.

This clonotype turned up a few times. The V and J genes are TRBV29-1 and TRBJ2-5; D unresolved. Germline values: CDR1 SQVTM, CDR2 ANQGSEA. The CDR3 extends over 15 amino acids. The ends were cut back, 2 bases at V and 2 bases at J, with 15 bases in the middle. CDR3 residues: CSVESLGIGQETQYF. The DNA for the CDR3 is TGCAGCGTTGAAAGCCTGGGTATCGGACAAGAGACCCAGTACTTC.

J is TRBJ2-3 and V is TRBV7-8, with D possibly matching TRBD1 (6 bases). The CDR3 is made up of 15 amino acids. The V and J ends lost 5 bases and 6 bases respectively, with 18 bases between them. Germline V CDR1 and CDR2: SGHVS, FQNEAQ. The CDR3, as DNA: TGTGCCAGCAGCATAGATCCCGGGACACCTGATACGCAGTATTTT. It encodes CASSIDPGTPDTQYF.

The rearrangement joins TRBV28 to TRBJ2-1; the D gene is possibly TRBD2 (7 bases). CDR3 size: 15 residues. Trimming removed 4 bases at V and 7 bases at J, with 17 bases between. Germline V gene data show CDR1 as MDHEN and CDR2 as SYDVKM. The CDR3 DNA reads TGTGCCAGCAGTTATCTCTTGGGAGGGGGGAATGAGCAGTTCTTC. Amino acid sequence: CASSYLLGGGNEQFF.

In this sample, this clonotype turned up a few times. CDR3 sequence (DNA): TGTGCCAGCAGCCGTGGACAGGAGAGCTCCTACGAGCAGTACTTC. This gives the protein CASSRGQESSYEQYF. The chain links TRBV9 to TRBJ2-7, with 7 positions matching TRBD1. This CDR3 has 15 residues. The trim removed 4 bases at V and 0 bases at J, leaving 7 bases unmatched. CDR1 and CDR2 from the germline V gene are SGDLS and YYNGEE.

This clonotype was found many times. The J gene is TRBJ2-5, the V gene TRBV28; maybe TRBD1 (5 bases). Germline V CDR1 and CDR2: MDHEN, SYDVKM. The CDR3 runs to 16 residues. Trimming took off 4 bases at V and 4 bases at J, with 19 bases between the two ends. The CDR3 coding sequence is TGTGCCAGCAGTTCCAGACAGATAGCTCGGACAGAGACCCAGTACTTC. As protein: CASSSRQIARTETQYF.

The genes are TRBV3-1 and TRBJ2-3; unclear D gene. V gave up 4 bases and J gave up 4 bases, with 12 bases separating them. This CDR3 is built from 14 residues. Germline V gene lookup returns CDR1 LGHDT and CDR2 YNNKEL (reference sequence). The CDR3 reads CASSPSAAADTQYF. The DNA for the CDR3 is TGTGCCAGCAGCCCAAGCGCAGCTGCAGATACGCAGTATTTT.

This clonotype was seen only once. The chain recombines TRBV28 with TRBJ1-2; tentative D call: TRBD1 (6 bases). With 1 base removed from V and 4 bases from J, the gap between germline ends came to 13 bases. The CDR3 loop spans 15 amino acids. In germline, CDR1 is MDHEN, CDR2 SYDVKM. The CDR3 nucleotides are TGTGCCAGCAGTTTATTTCCCGGGACAAGCTATGGCTACACCTTC. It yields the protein CASSLFPGTSYGYTF.

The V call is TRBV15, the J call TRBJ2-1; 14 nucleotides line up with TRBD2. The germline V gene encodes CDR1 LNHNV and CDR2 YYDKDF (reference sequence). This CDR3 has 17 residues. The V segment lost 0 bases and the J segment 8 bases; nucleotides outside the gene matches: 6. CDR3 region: CATSRDRGTSGGDEQFF. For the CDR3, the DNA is TGTGCCACCAGCAGAGATAGAGGGACTAGCGGGGGAGATGAGCAGTTCTTC.

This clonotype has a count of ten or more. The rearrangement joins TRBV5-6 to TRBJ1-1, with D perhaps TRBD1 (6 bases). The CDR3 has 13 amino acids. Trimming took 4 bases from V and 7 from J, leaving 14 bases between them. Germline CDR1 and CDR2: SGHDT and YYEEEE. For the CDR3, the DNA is TGTGCCAGCAGCAAGCTTCAGGGGAGTGAAGCTTTCTTT. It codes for CASSKLQGSEAFF.

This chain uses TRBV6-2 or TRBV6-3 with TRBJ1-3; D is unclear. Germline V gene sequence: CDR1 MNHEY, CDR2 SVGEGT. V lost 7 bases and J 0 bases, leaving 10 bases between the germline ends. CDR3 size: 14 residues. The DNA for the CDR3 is TGTGCCAGCAACCTCGTTCCCTCTGGAAACACCATATATTTT. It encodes CASNLVPSGNTIYF.

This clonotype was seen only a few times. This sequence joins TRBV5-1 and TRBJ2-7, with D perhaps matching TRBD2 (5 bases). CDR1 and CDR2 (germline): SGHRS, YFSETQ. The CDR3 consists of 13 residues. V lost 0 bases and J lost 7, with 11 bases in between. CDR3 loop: CASSLGVSGEQYV. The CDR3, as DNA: TGCGCCAGCAGCTTGGGGGTTTCGGGGGAGCAGTACGTC.

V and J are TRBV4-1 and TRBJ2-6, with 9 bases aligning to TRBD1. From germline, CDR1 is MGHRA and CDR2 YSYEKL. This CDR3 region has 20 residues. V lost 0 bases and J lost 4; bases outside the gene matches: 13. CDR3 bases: TGCGCCAGCAGCCAAGACCCCGGGACAGGGTATGTGGGAGGGGCCAACGTCCTGACTTTC. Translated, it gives CASSQDPGTGYVGGANVLTF.

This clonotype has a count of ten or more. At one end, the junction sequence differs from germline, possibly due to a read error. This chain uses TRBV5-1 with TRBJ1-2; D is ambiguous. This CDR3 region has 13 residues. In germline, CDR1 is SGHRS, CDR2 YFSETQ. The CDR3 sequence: CASSPDSNYGYTF. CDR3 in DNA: TGTGCCAGCAGCCCGGATTCTAACTATGGCTACACCTTC.

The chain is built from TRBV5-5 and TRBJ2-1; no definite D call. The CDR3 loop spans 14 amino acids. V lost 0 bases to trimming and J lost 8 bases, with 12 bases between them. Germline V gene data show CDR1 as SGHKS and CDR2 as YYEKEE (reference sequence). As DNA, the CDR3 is TGTGCCAGCAGCTTGGCCTCTGGTGGGGATGAGCAGTTCTTC. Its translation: CASSLASGGDEQFF.

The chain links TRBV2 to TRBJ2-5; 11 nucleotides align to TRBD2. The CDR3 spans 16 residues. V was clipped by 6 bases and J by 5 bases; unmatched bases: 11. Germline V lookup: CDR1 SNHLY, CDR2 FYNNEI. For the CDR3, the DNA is TGTGCCAGCAGGGGGACTAGCGGAGGAGTTTCGGAGACCCAGTACTTC. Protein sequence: CASRGTSGGVSETQYF.

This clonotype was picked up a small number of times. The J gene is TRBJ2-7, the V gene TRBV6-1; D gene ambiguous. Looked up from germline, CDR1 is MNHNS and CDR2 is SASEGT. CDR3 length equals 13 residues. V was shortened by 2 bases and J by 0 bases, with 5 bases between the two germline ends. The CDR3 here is CASSEIGSYEQYF. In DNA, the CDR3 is TGTGCCAGCAGTGAAATAGGCTCCTACGAGCAGTACTTC.

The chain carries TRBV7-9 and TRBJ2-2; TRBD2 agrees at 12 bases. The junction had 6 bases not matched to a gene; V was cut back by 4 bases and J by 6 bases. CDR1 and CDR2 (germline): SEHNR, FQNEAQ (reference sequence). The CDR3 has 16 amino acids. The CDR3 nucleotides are TGTGCCAGCAGCTCCGGACTAGCGGGGAGTGCCGGGGAGCTGTTTTTT. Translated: CASSSGLAGSAGELFF.